Only one count was recorded for the clone carrying this T cell receptor (beta chain). The antigen remains undetermined. The sample is drawn from a study of graft-versus-host responses after intestinal transplantation. About the research overall: Each transplant was multivisceral, liver-intestinal, or isolated intestinal. Induction with anti-thymocyte globulin, then tacrolimus and steroids for 2 to 3 years, was given to all recipients. General study results and limits: Detected in recipient marrow were GvH clones, some of which were first observed in ileum or blood. Some patients had graft-donor T cell macrochimerism. In their allografts, the ratios of graft-versus-host to host-versus-graft T cell clones were high.

The CDR3 spans 15 residues. The junction had 4 bases not matched to a gene; V was cut back by 0 bases and J by 4 bases. Germline V gene lookup returns CDR1 SGDLS and CDR2 YYNGEE. Libraries were prepared by immunoSEQ multiplex PCR; TCRdb keeps only in-frame clonotypes and omits some of them. The table lists over 65,000 clones, less than 95% of them singletons, with 7.6% in the top ten. The receptor was isolated from a human donor who was the organ donor for an intestinal transplant. The specimen was unstimulated CD8+ T cells sorted from spleen or lymph node cells, collected before transplant. V is TRBV9 and J is TRBJ2-7, with 10 positions matching TRBD2. The CDR3 region is CASSVALAGDYEQYF. CDR3 nucleotides: TGTGCCAGCAGCGTAGCGCTAGCGGGGGATTACGAGCAGTACTTC.